The rows below give T cell receptor beta chains drawn from one sample of a study of T-cell memory formation after mild COVID-19. Using its own MiXCR run on the 5' RACE reads, TCRdb lists one record per CDR3 protein. The repertoire holds 250,000 to 400,000 distinct CDR3 sequences, with roughly an eighth as singletons. What was sequenced was PBMCs or a T cell subset sorted from them (not recorded which). The receptors come from a man aged 18 to 29 who had mild COVID-19 (a few samples of this study predate the infection). Cell type and time point are not known. Both conserved end residues are part of each CDR3. The D gene is left open where the match is weak. The size of a clone is reported for some rows only, either as once, few or many, or as a class for expanded clones.

J gene: TRBJ2-5
D gene: NA
clone size: NA
V gene: TRBV5-1
CDR3 protein: CASSLGRGLLAETQYF
CDR3 DNA: TGCGCCAGCAGCTTGGGGAGGGGGCTCCTCGCGGAGACCCAGTACTTC

J gene: TRBJ2-5
D gene: TRBD2
clone size: NA
V gene: TRBV20-1
CDR3 protein: CSATSGGNGETQYF
CDR3 DNA: TGCAGTGCTACGTCCGGGGGGAATGGAGAGACCCAGTACTTC

J gene: TRBJ2-7
D gene: NA
clone size: NA
V gene: TRBV23-1
CDR3 protein: CASSQRTALEQYF
CDR3 DNA: TGCGCCAGCAGTCAACGGACAGCCCTCGAGCAGTACTTC

J gene: TRBJ1-6
D gene: NA
clone size: NA
V gene: TRBV5-5
CDR3 protein: CASSFRSGPSRSPLHF
CDR3 DNA: TGTGCCAGCAGCTTCCGGTCGGGGCCCTCGCGGTCACCCCTCCACTTT

J gene: TRBJ2-3
D gene: TRBD2
clone size: few
V gene: TRBV6-5
CDR3 protein: CASSYGEGTLAGSTDTQYF
CDR3 DNA: TGTGCCAGCAGTTACGGAGAGGGAACACTAGCGGGGAGCACAGATACGCAGTATTTT

J gene: TRBJ2-4
D gene: TRBD1
clone size: many
V gene: TRBV5-1
CDR3 protein: CASSLEVGTVDIQYF
CDR3 DNA: TGCGCCAGCAGCTTGGAGGTCGGGACAGTTGACATTCAGTACTTC

J gene: TRBJ2-4
D gene: NA
clone size: few
V gene: TRBV15
CDR3 protein: CATSREGWGKNIQCF
CDR3 DNA: TGTGCCACCAGCAGAGAAGGGTGGGGCAAAAACATTCAGTGCTTC

J gene: TRBJ1-2
D gene: NA
clone size: few
V gene: TRBV7-2
CDR3 protein: CASSLGGSHGYTF
CDR3 DNA: TGTGCCAGCAGCTTAGGGGGTTCCCATGGCTACACCTTC

J gene: TRBJ1-1
D gene: NA
clone size: NA
V gene: TRBV6-5
CDR3 protein: CASTANTEAFF
CDR3 DNA: TGTGCCAGCACAGCGAACACTGAAGCTTTCTTT

J gene: TRBJ1-6
D gene: NA
clone size: few
V gene: TRBV6-5
CDR3 protein: CASSYSRDKPLHF
CDR3 DNA: TGTGCCAGCAGTTACTCGCGGGACAAGCCCCTCCACTTT

J gene: TRBJ2-7
D gene: NA
clone size: few
V gene: TRBV9
CDR3 protein: CASSVAQGFPYEQYF
CDR3 DNA: TGTGCCAGCAGCGTAGCACAGGGCTTTCCCTACGAGCAGTACTTC

J gene: TRBJ2-5
D gene: TRBD1
clone size: NA
V gene: TRBV7-2
CDR3 protein: CASSATGGLETQYF
CDR3 DNA: TGTGCCAGCAGCGCAACAGGGGGGTTAGAGACCCAGTACTTC

J gene: TRBJ1-2
D gene: NA
clone size: few
V gene: TRBV12-3/TRBV12-4
CDR3 protein: CASSGRRPYGYTF
CDR3 DNA: TGTGCCAGCAGCGGACGTCGGCCCTATGGCTACACCTTC